The 22 T cell receptor beta chains below all came from one sample that was sequenced in a study of T cell responses to AZD1222 COVID-19 vaccine. This table comes from immunoSEQ multiplex PCR, and its TCRdb copy is limited to in-frame clones, with some not included. The data hold fewer than 120,000 clones, with approximately 90% observed a single time. This material consisted of peripheral blood, taken 28 days after the second AZD1222 dose. The receptors stem from an adult who received the AZD1222 COVID-19 vaccine.

The chain couples TRBV4-1 to TRBJ1-5, with D tentatively TRBD1 (6 bases). CDR1 is MGHRA, CDR2 YSYEKL, per germline. The CDR3 spans 15 residues. V lost 1 base, J lost 3 bases, and 10 bases lay in between. The CDR3 loop is CASSQVGQFNQPQHF. In DNA form, the CDR3 reads TGCGCCAGCAGCCAAGTAGGACAGTTCAATCAGCCCCAGCATTTT.

CDR3 DNA: TGTGCCAGCAGTTACCCCGCGGACAGGGATCGAGGCTACACCTTC. It yields the protein CASSYPADRDRGYTF. The rearrangement links TRBV6-5 to TRBJ1-2; 8 bases are shared with TRBD1. Germline V lookup: CDR1 MNHEY, CDR2 SVGAGI. The CDR3 runs 15 residues. Trimming at V came to 2 bases and at J to 8 bases, leaving 10 bases not matched to a gene.

The CDR3, as DNA: TGTGCCAGCAGCCCCGACGGGGAGCACTATGGCTACACCTTC. Translation gives CASSPDGEHYGYTF. The rearrangement links TRBV6-5 to TRBJ1-2; D is ambiguous. V dropped 6 bases and J dropped 3 bases, with 14 bases sitting between them. CDR3 length: 14 amino acids. Germline V gene data show CDR1 as MNHEY and CDR2 as SVGAGI.

The V and J genes are TRBV23-1 and TRBJ1-1, with D uncertain. TRBV23-1 is classed as an ORF, of uncertain function. Trimming took off 11 bases at V and 0 bases at J, with 10 bases between the two ends. The CDR3 spans 12 residues. CDR3: CAGYRMNTEAFF. The CDR3 bases are TGCGCCGGATATCGAATGAACACTGAAGCTTTCTTT.

The sample holds a few counts of this clone. The genes are TRBV3-1 (or the pseudogene TRBV3-2) and TRBJ2-7, with D perhaps matching TRBD1 (5 bases). CDR1 is LGHDT and CDR2 is YNNKEL in the germline V gene (reference sequence). V gave up 4 bases and J gave up 4 bases, with 11 bases separating them. CDR3 length equals 13 residues. The CDR3 DNA reads TGTGCCAGCAGCCTCTTCGCAGGGTACGAGCAGTACTTC. This sequence encodes CASSLFAGYEQYF.

This sequence joins TRBV2 and TRBJ1-3; D is ambiguous. CDR1 SNHLY and CDR2 FYNNEI come from the germline V gene. Trimming shortened V by 2 bases and J by 1 base, and 9 bases separated the two germline ends. This CDR3 has 15 residues. CDR3 region: CASSEWGRSGNTIYF. The DNA of the CDR3 is TGTGCCAGCAGTGAATGGGGTCGTTCTGGAAACACCATATATTTT.

This chain links TRBV24-1 with TRBJ1-2, with D unclear. The CDR3 contains 13 residues. The V and J ends lost 10 bases and 2 bases respectively, with 13 bases between them. Germline loops: CDR1 KGHDR, CDR2 SFDVKD. The CDR3 loop is CATSSHRNYGYTF. Here the CDR3 DNA reads TGTGCCACTAGTTCGCACAGAAACTATGGCTACACCTTC.

The chain is built from TRBV18 and TRBJ1-2; possibly TRBD1 for D (6 bases). Trimming took off 5 bases at V and 8 bases at J, with 12 bases between the two ends. The CDR3 is 12 amino acids. Germline CDR1 is KGHSH and CDR2 is LQKENI. In DNA form, the CDR3 reads TGTGCCAGCTCAGGATCGGACAGAGGCTACACCTTC. This sequence encodes CASSGSDRGYTF.

V usage is TRBV3-1 (or the pseudogene TRBV3-2) and J usage is TRBJ1-6, with D unclear. Germline loops: CDR1 LGHDT, CDR2 YNNKEL (reference sequence). With 3 bases removed from V and 4 bases from J, the gap between germline ends came to 7 bases. CDR3 length: 14 residues. CDR3 sequence (DNA): TGTGCCAGCAGCCATGGGTCTTATAATTCACCCCTCCACTTT. This codes for CASSHGSYNSPLHF.

The rearrangement uses TRBV7-9 and TRBJ1-1, with 8 bases matching TRBD1. The V segment lost 5 bases and the J segment 1 base; nucleotides outside the gene matches: 6. Per the germline V gene, CDR1 is SEHNR and CDR2 is FQNEAQ (reference sequence). The CDR3 loop spans 15 amino acids. The CDR3 DNA follows: TGTGCCAGCAGCCTAAGGACAGGGTGGAACACTGAAGCTTTCTTT. This codes for CASSLRTGWNTEAFF.

The chain joins TRBV18 to TRBJ1-3; D is uncertain. Trimming pared 2 bases from V and 0 bases from J, leaving 11 bases between. Germline V CDR1 and CDR2: KGHSH, LQKENI. This CDR3 contains 16 residues. In DNA, the CDR3 is TGTGCCAGCTCACCAATGACCGATGTCTCTGGAAACACCATATATTTT. Its translation: CASSPMTDVSGNTIYF.

There are a few counts of this clone. The sample carries other DNA sequences with the same CDR3. The chain uses TRBV18 and TRBJ2-5; D unresolved. Trimming left V 1 base short and J 5 bases short, with 5 bases between. The CDR3 is made up of 12 amino acids. Per germline, CDR1 KGHSH and CDR2 LQKENI. CDR3 in amino acids: CASSPRRETQYF. In nucleotides, the CDR3 is TGTGCCAGCTCACCACGTCGGGAGACCCAGTACTTC.

The V and J genes are TRBV21-1 and TRBJ1-6. TRBV21-1 is flagged as a pseudogene. There are 17 residues in the CDR3. CDR3 DNA sequence: TGTGCCAGCAGCATACTATTTCGGGACGGCCAGTATGCACCCCTCCACTTT. Residues: CASSILFRDGQYAPLHF.

The CDR3 spells CASSLAYREGSEKLFF. For the CDR3, the DNA is TGTGCCAGCAGCTTAGCCTACAGGGAGGGGAGTGAAAAACTGTTTTTT. The chain carries TRBV7-9 and TRBJ1-4; a weak D match, TRBD1 (6 bases). This CDR3 contains 16 residues. V lost 0 bases, J lost 7 bases, and 15 bases lay in between. Germline V gene data show CDR1 as SEHNR and CDR2 as FQNEAQ (reference sequence).

The J gene is TRBJ1-6, the V gene TRBV6-4, with D perhaps TRBD1 (6 bases). V shed 6 bases and J shed 6 bases, with 12 bases lying between them. Germline V gene lookup returns CDR1 MRHNA and CDR2 SNTAGT. This CDR3 contains 14 residues. DNA for the CDR3: TGTGCCAGCAGCGATGGACAGCCTAATTCACCCCTCCACTTT. It translates to CASSDGQPNSPLHF.

This chain connects TRBV10-3 to TRBJ1-5; D not certain. Germline values: CDR1 ENHRY, CDR2 SYGVKD. V was clipped by 4 bases and J by 12 bases, with 13 bases between them. The CDR3 has 12 residues. The CDR3 nucleotides read TGTGCCATCAGTGCCACGACGGCGGACCAGCATTTT. It codes for CAISATTADQHF.

The chain employs TRBV5-1 and TRBJ2-7, with D perhaps being TRBD1 or TRBD2 (5 bases each). From germline, CDR1 is SGHRS and CDR2 YFSETQ. Trimming pared 0 bases from V and 0 bases from J, leaving 10 bases between. The CDR3 contains 15 residues. The CDR3 spells CASSLVGGRSYEQYF. The DNA of the CDR3 is TGCGCCAGCAGCTTGGTTGGGGGTCGCTCCTACGAGCAGTACTTC.

J is TRBJ2-3 and V is TRBV5-6; D perhaps matches TRBD2 (6 bases). CDR3 length: 16 residues. From germline, CDR1 is SGHDT and CDR2 YYEEEE. Trimming left V 1 base short and J 0 bases short, with 12 bases between. In nucleotides, the CDR3 is TGTGCCAGCAGCTTGACTAGCTTTTTAAGCACAGATACGCAGTATTTT. Protein sequence: CASSLTSFLSTDTQYF.

The CDR3 here is CAISEGQGKPEAFF. CDR3 DNA: TGTGCCATCAGTGAGGGACAGGGTAAACCTGAAGCTTTCTTT. The chain is built from TRBV10-3 and TRBJ1-1; TRBD1 matches 8 bases. Unmatched junction bases numbered 5, after V lost 2 bases and J lost 6 bases. The CDR3 is 14 amino acids. Germline V CDR1 and CDR2: ENHRY, SYGVKD.

The rearrangement links TRBV5-8 to TRBJ2-6; D possibly corresponds to TRBD2 (6 bases). Germline V gene data show CDR1 as SGHTS and CDR2 as YDEGEE. This CDR3 region has 17 residues. Trimming removed 2 bases from V and 0 bases from J, with 12 bases in between. Here the CDR3 DNA reads TGTGCCAGCAGCTTTGCGACCGGGGGCTCTGGGGCCAACGTCCTGACTTTC. Amino acid sequence: CASSFATGGSGANVLTF.

The chain links TRBV6-5 to TRBJ2-6; tentatively, D is TRBD1 or TRBD2 (5 bases each). Per the germline V gene, CDR1 is MNHEY and CDR2 is SVGAGI. The V gene lost 11 bases and the J gene lost 0 bases, with 11 bases spanning the gap. This CDR3 is 14 amino acids long. This CDR3 reads CAGGFYSGANVLTF. DNA for the CDR3: TGTGCCGGGGGATTCTACTCTGGGGCCAACGTCCTGACTTTC.

The chain combines TRBV12-3 or TRBV12-4 with TRBJ2-3; D gene uncertain. The CDR3 loop spans 12 amino acids. Trimming took 11 bases from V and 2 from J, leaving 11 bases between them. CDR3 in DNA: TGTGCCGTTAAGGCCGACACAGATACGCAGTATTTT. Protein: CAVKADTDTQYF.